Shown below are 18 T cell receptor beta chains from a single sample sequenced in a study of blood T cell repertoires in COVID-19. Using immunoSEQ multiplex PCR, the repertoire was profiled, and TCRdb retains in-frame clones only, with some absent. The table shows over 100,000 clones, with around nine tenths occurring only once. The specimen was peripheral blood. The receptors were sampled from a man aged 60 to 69 with COVID-19, enrolled during active disease.

The chain carries TRBV19 and TRBJ2-3, with D perhaps matching TRBD2 (7 bases). The V gene's germline CDR1 is LNHDA and CDR2 SQIVND (reference sequence). This CDR3 is built from 16 residues. Trimming removed 3 bases from V and 3 bases from J, with 16 bases in between. As DNA, the CDR3 is TGTGCCAGTAGTATCCCCTCGGCGGGGGCGACAGATACGCAGTATTTT. As protein: CASSIPSAGATDTQYF.

V usage is TRBV19 and J usage is TRBJ2-3, with 9 nucleotides matching TRBD1. In germline, CDR1 is LNHDA, CDR2 SQIVND (reference sequence). This CDR3 is 16 amino acids long. With 4 bases clipped from V and 4 bases from J, the junction kept 9 bases outside the gene matches. The CDR3 DNA sequence: TGTGCCAGTAGTAAAGGACAGGGGACGCGTTCAGATACGCAGTATTTT. This sequence encodes CASSKGQGTRSDTQYF.

The V and J genes are TRBV12-3 or TRBV12-4 and TRBJ2-7; tentative D call: TRBD1 (5 bases). There are 13 residues in the CDR3. The V and J ends lost 5 bases and 2 bases respectively, with 10 bases between them. DNA for the CDR3: TGTGCCAGCAGTCAGGGCCAAACCTACGAGCAGTACTTC. Amino acid sequence: CASSQGQTYEQYF.

The V gene is TRBV19, the J gene TRBJ1-1; D perhaps matches TRBD1 (5 bases). V shed 3 bases and J shed 10 bases, with 33 bases lying between them. This CDR3 has 19 amino acids. Germline V CDR1 and CDR2: LNHDA, SQIVND (reference sequence). CDR3 region: CASSITGRMPGRERLIAFF. CDR3 in DNA: TGTGCCAGTAGTATTACGGGCCGGATGCCGGGCAGGGAAAGGTTAATAGCTTTCTTT.

The CDR3 DNA reads TGTGCCAGCAGGCCGGGGGGACAGGGGGATCAGCCCCAGCATTTT. This encodes CASRPGGQGDQPQHF. The chain recombines TRBV27 with TRBJ1-5, with TRBD1 identical over 11 bases. The CDR3 loop spans 15 amino acids. The junction had 6 bases not matched to a gene; V was cut back by 6 bases and J by 5 bases. Germline V gives CDR1 MNHEY, CDR2 SMNVEV (reference sequence).

This chain joins TRBV6-5 and TRBJ1-1, with D tentatively TRBD1 (5 bases). V was shortened by 6 bases and J by 7 bases, with 12 bases between the two germline ends. This CDR3 has 12 residues. The germline V gene encodes CDR1 MNHEY and CDR2 SVGAGI. This CDR3 reads CASSQGHLEAFF. CDR3 in DNA: TGTGCCAGCAGCCAAGGACACCTTGAAGCTTTCTTT.

This clone was seen only a few times. This chain joins TRBV27 and TRBJ1-2; 8 bases align to TRBD1. The CDR3 consists of 15 residues. Germline values: CDR1 MNHEY, CDR2 SMNVEV (reference sequence). V was pared by 5 bases and J by 5 bases, with 10 bases of the junction left unmatched. The CDR3 region is CASSPWTGKEYGYTF. The CDR3 DNA follows: TGTGCCAGCAGTCCCTGGACAGGGAAGGAGTATGGCTACACCTTC.

This chain joins TRBV29-1 and TRBJ1-1, with a possible D match to TRBD1 (5 bases). CDR3 length: 12 residues. Trimming took off 7 bases at V and 2 bases at J, with 11 bases between the two ends. CDR1 is SQVTM, CDR2 ANQGSEA, per germline. The CDR3 is CSGGRTNTEAFF. The CDR3 DNA sequence: TGCAGCGGGGGTAGGACAAACACTGAAGCTTTCTTT.

This sequence joins TRBV7-6 and TRBJ2-7, with 10 bases fitting TRBD1. The J segment lost 2 bases and the V segment lost 3 bases, leaving 4 bases of the junction unmatched. Germline CDR1 reads SGHVS; CDR2 reads FNYEAQ. This CDR3 is 15 amino acids long. Here the CDR3 reads CASSLGQGPTYEQYF. CDR3 nucleotides: TGTGCCAGCAGCTTGGGACAGGGGCCCACCTACGAGCAGTACTTC.

This sequence joins TRBV18 and TRBJ1-1; a possible D gene is TRBD1 (5 bases). The germline V gene encodes CDR1 KGHSH and CDR2 LQKENI. The length of the CDR3 is 15 residues. The V and J ends lost 7 bases and 5 bases respectively, with 20 bases between them. The CDR3 nucleotides are TGTGCCAGCTACCTCGGGTTGGGGGGAGTTACTGAAGCTTTCTTT. As protein: CASYLGLGGVTEAFF.

The genes are TRBV10-2 and TRBJ1-1; D may be TRBD1 (6 bases). The CDR3 has 14 residues. Deletions cut 5 bases from V and 1 base from J, with 11 bases between. Germline V gives CDR1 WSHSY, CDR2 SAAADI. CDR3 protein: CASSYGQTNTEAFF. The CDR3 DNA follows: TGCGCCAGCAGTTACGGACAGACGAACACTGAAGCTTTCTTT.

This clone was picked up one time. The chain links TRBV5-5 to TRBJ1-1; D remains unclear. The CDR3 consists of 11 residues. The V gene lost 3 bases and the J gene lost 7 bases, with 7 bases spanning the gap. CDR1 SGHKS and CDR2 YYEKEE come from the germline V gene (reference sequence). The DNA for the CDR3 is TGTGCCAGCAGCTCCTGGCATGAAGCTTTCTTT. It codes for CASSSWHEAFF.

The CDR3 region has the DNA TGTGCCAGTAGTATGATCGACGGGAGTTATGGCTACACCTTC. Amino acid sequence: CASSMIDGSYGYTF. The chain couples TRBV19 to TRBJ1-2, with no clear D. The V end was cut by 3 bases, the J end by 5 bases, with 13 bases between. The CDR3 covers 14 residues. Per germline, CDR1 LNHDA and CDR2 SQIVND (reference sequence). Full variable domain (remainder filled in from reference TRBV19 and TRBJ1-2): DGGITQSPKYLFRKEGQNVTLSCEQNLNHDAMYWYRQDPGQGLRLIYYSQIVNDFQKGDIAEGYSVSREKKESFPLTVTSAQKNPTAFYLCASSMIDGSYGYTFGSGTRLTVV.

The chain uses TRBV11-2 and TRBJ1-1; D may be TRBD1 (5 bases). Germline V gives CDR1 SGHAT, CDR2 FQNNGV. The CDR3 contains 14 residues. Trimming removed 4 bases at V and 1 base at J, with 10 bases between. CDR3: CASSWGGGNTEAFF. Written as DNA, the CDR3 is TGTGCCAGCAGCTGGGGGGGAGGGAACACTGAAGCTTTCTTT.

The rearrangement uses TRBV6-5 and TRBJ1-4; 7 nucleotides agree with TRBD1. The V gene's germline CDR1 is MNHEY and CDR2 SVGAGI. The CDR3 extends over 15 amino acids. V was clipped by 4 bases and J by 8 bases; unmatched bases: 10. In DNA, the CDR3 is TGTGCCAGCAGTTTTGGGCCAGGGGGTTCGGAAAAACTGTTTTTT. Translating it yields CASSFGPGGSEKLFF.

The V call is TRBV5-8, the J call TRBJ1-4; the D gene is possibly TRBD1 (5 bases). In germline, CDR1 is SGHTS, CDR2 YDEGEE. V dropped 0 bases and J dropped 0 bases, with 12 bases sitting between them. The CDR3 loop spans 17 amino acids. CDR3 residues: CASSLDQGGTTNEKLFF. As DNA, the CDR3 is TGTGCCAGCAGCTTGGATCAGGGTGGAACAACTAATGAAAAACTGTTTTTT.

The chain couples TRBV5-6 to TRBJ1-5; tentatively, D is TRBD1 (6 bases). The CDR3 consists of 15 residues. Looked up from germline, CDR1 is SGHDT and CDR2 is YYEEEE. With 4 bases removed from V and 1 base from J, the gap between germline ends came to 12 bases. CDR3 protein: CASSPGQLSNQPQHF. As DNA, the CDR3 is TGTGCCAGCAGCCCTGGACAGTTGAGCAATCAGCCCCAGCATTTT.

This clone came up once. The CDR3 bases are TGTGCCAGCAGCAAAGTTGCGCAGGGGGTGAATGAAAAACTGTTTTTT. Its translation is CASSKVAQGVNEKLFF. The chain links TRBV21-1 to TRBJ1-4; TRBD1, the table's D call, was not compared with the DNA. TRBV21-1 is a pseudogene. The CDR3 totals 16 residues.